This T cell receptor beta chain was retrieved from a study of T cell repertoires in cytomegalovirus infection. TCRdb reanalysed the reads using MiXCR and keeps one entry per CDR3 protein. The sample yields about 330,000 distinct CDR3 sequences, more than 8% seen once. The CDR3 consists of 15 residues. Trimming took 6 bases from V and 0 from J; bases not matched to a gene: 7. Germline values: CDR1 MNHEY, CDR2 SVGAGI. Sequenced input: PBMCs. The chain links TRBV6-5 to TRBJ1-1; TRBD1 matches 7 bases. This receptor was taken from a human donor in good health (CMV status not recorded). Some clones in this sample may be carry-over from other donors' samples. CDR3 amino acids: CASSLTGLMNTEAFF. CDR3 coding DNA: TGTGCCAGCAGCTTGACAGGGTTGATGAACACTGAAGCTTTCTTT.